The 30 T cell receptor beta chains listed next were all sequenced from one sample in a study of vaccination and CD4 T cells after COVID-19. Treatment described: approximately 9-day PBMC culture with coronavirus spike peptide pools or control peptides (ViraFEST assay). What these receptors recognize is not known. Cultured CD4+ T cell DNA was sequenced using the Oncomine TCR Beta short-read assay. TCRdb processed the PCR reads anew with MiXCR; each CDR3 protein has one entry. This sample carries under 20,000 distinct CDR3 sequences, 45% to 60% of them seen once, and the ten largest clones take roughly 7.9%. The specimen sequenced was CD4+ T cells from blood, cultured in vitro. Receptors were obtained from a human donor who had recovered from COVID-19.

The CDR3 DNA reads as TGTGCCAGCTCACCACCGGGACAGTCAAGGAGCTACACCTTC. Its protein product is CASSPPGQSRSYTF. The V and J genes are TRBV18 and TRBJ1-2; 7 bases agree with TRBD1. Germline V lookup: CDR1 KGHSH, CDR2 LQKENI. The J segment lost 9 bases and the V segment lost 0 bases, leaving 7 bases of the junction unmatched. This CDR3 contains 14 residues.

This clonotype turned up a few times. One end of the junction fails to match germline, which may point to a read error. The chain couples TRBV2 to TRBJ2-2; unclear D gene. The CDR3 is 14 residues long. CDR1 is SNHLY, CDR2 FYNNEI, per germline. CDR3 amino acids: CASSVVSNIGELFF. CDR3 sequence (DNA): TGTGCCAGCAGTGTAGTGTCTAACATCGGGGAGCTGTTTTTT.

The chain combines TRBV19 with TRBJ1-5; D is ambiguous. This CDR3 contains 14 residues. Germline CDR1 is LNHDA and CDR2 is SQIVND (reference sequence). V was pared by 3 bases and J by 2 bases, with 8 bases between. The CDR3 DNA is TGTGCCAGTAGTATTGGGCGAGGCAATCAGCCCCAGCATTTT. It is translated as CASSIGRGNQPQHF.

The gene calls are TRBV20-1 and TRBJ1-1; 7 bases line up with TRBD1. Germline lookup yields CDR1 DFQATT and CDR2 SNEGSKA (reference sequence). V was pared by 6 bases and J by 0 bases, with 4 bases of the junction left unmatched. This CDR3 contains 13 residues. The CDR3 here is CSAQTGLNTEAFF. CDR3 coding DNA: TGCAGTGCCCAGACAGGGCTGAACACTGAAGCTTTCTTT.

A few counts support this clonotype. This chain joins TRBV19 and TRBJ1-5; D is undetermined. Germline V gives CDR1 LNHDA, CDR2 SQIVND (reference sequence). The CDR3 loop spans 14 amino acids. V was cut by 7 bases and J by 7 bases, with 17 bases left in between. CDR3 amino acids: CASKIPGRTQPQHF. CDR3 sequence (DNA): TGTGCCAGTAAAATTCCGGGAAGGACCCAGCCCCAGCATTTT.

The CDR3 bases are TGTGCCAGCAGTTATACCGGGGGCACTGAAGCTTTCTTT. Its protein is CASSYTGGTEAFF. The genes are TRBV6-2 or TRBV6-3 and TRBJ1-1; D possibly corresponds to TRBD1 (5 bases). CDR3 size: 13 residues. V was cut by 3 bases and J by 4 bases, with 9 bases left in between. Germline V gene sequence: CDR1 MNHEY, CDR2 SVGEGT.

CDR3: CASRPPMGSGNTIYF. The CDR3 region has the DNA TGTGCCAGCCGCCCACCGATGGGCTCTGGAAACACCATATATTTT. This chain connects TRBV2 to TRBJ1-3; D is undetermined. CDR1 and CDR2 from the germline V gene are SNHLY and FYNNEI. V was clipped by 8 bases and J by 0 bases, with 14 bases between them. The CDR3 extends over 15 amino acids. Full variable domain (remainder filled in from reference TRBV2 and TRBJ1-3): EPEVTQTPSHQVTQMGQEVILRCVPISNHLYFYWYRQILGQKVEFLVSFYNNEISEKSEIFDDQFSVERPDGSNFTLKIRSTKLEDSAMYFCASRPPMGSGNTIYFGEGSWLTVV.

The gene calls are TRBV12-3 or TRBV12-4 and TRBJ1-2; no reliable D call. V was cut by 1 base and J by 1 base, with 4 bases left in between. The CDR3 runs 13 residues. The DNA of the CDR3 is TGTGCCAGCAGTTTAGAGGGTAACTATGGCTACACCTTC. Its translation: CASSLEGNYGYTF.

V gene TRBV20-1 combines with J gene TRBJ2-5, with D maybe TRBD2 (7 bases). The V gene lost 6 bases and the J gene lost 5 bases, with 19 bases spanning the gap. The CDR3 length is 14 residues. The germline V gene has CDR1 DFQATT and CDR2 SNEGSKA (reference sequence). CDR3 nucleotides: TGCAGTGCGCCCCAACAGGGAGGGGAGGAGACCCAGTACTTC. Protein: CSAPQQGGEETQYF.

This chain links TRBV6-1 with TRBJ1-2; D gene uncertain. V lost 8 bases and J 5 bases, leaving 15 bases between the germline ends. This CDR3 has 13 amino acids. Germline CDR1 reads MNHNS; CDR2 reads SASEGT. Here the CDR3 reads CASCERGNYGYTF. The CDR3 DNA is TGTGCCAGCTGCGAGAGAGGGAATTATGGCTACACCTTC.

The chain employs TRBV11-2 and TRBJ1-3; D is possibly TRBD1 (5 bases). The ends were cut back, 6 bases at V and 4 bases at J, with 13 bases in the middle. The CDR3 sequence is 14 residues long. CDR1 and CDR2 from the germline V gene are SGHAT and FQNNGV. The CDR3 DNA reads TGTGCCAGCAGACCCCGGGGGTTCGGAAACACCATATATTTT. Translated: CASRPRGFGNTIYF.

This chain connects TRBV7-8 to TRBJ1-2; TRBD1 matches 9 bases. V was clipped by 5 bases and J by 8 bases; unmatched bases: 6. The V gene's germline CDR1 is SGHVS and CDR2 FQNEAQ. This CDR3 has 13 residues. For the CDR3, the DNA is TGTGCCAGCAGCCAGGGACAGGGCACCGGCTACACCTTC. Translating it yields CASSQGQGTGYTF.

The rearrangement joins TRBV4-2 to TRBJ1-3, with a possible D match to TRBD1 (5 bases). Germline CDR1 is LGHNA and CDR2 is YNFKEQ. The CDR3 covers 15 residues. V lost 5 bases, J lost 0 bases, and 11 bases lay in between. The CDR3: CASSSQGRSGNTIYF. The CDR3 DNA is TGTGCCAGCAGCTCGCAGGGCCGCTCTGGAAACACCATATATTTT.

J is TRBJ1-2 and V is TRBV5-1, with D maybe TRBD1 (6 bases). The germline V gene encodes CDR1 SGHRS and CDR2 YFSETQ. V gave up 0 bases and J gave up 8 bases, with 20 bases separating them. This CDR3 has 16 amino acids. Here the CDR3 reads CASSLAPTDSLRGYTF. As DNA, the CDR3 is TGCGCCAGCAGCTTGGCCCCCACGGACAGTCTGCGGGGCTACACCTTC.

This clonotype occurred a few times. The rearrangement links TRBV27 to TRBJ1-6; D might be TRBD1 (5 bases). Germline V gives CDR1 MNHEY, CDR2 SMNVEV (reference sequence). V lost 4 bases and J lost 0, with 7 bases in between. This CDR3 has 15 residues. CDR3 region: CASSYRSSYNSPLHF. The CDR3 DNA follows: TGTGCCAGCAGTTACAGGAGCTCCTATAATTCACCCCTCCACTTT.

This chain links TRBV27 with TRBJ1-2; weak D call: TRBD1 (5 bases). The V and J ends lost 2 bases and 4 bases respectively, with 17 bases between them. Germline V gene lookup returns CDR1 MNHEY and CDR2 SMNVEV (reference sequence). The CDR3 loop spans 16 amino acids. The CDR3 bases are TGTGCCAGCAGTTTAAGGGCAGGGTATGGTAGCTATGGCTACACCTTC. This encodes CASSLRAGYGSYGYTF.

This chain links TRBV24-1 with TRBJ2-3, with a tentative D call TRBD2 (7 bases). Germline values: CDR1 KGHDR, CDR2 SFDVKD. V was trimmed by 2 bases and J by 0 bases, leaving 11 bases between them. CDR3 length: 16 amino acids. The CDR3 here is CATSDSQGGSTDTQYF. The CDR3 DNA sequence: TGTGCCACCAGTGATTCACAGGGAGGGAGCACAGATACGCAGTATTTT.

The chain links TRBV12-3 or TRBV12-4 to TRBJ1-3; TRBD1 agrees at 8 bases. The CDR3 runs 14 residues. V was clipped by 5 bases and J by 2 bases; unmatched bases: 2. The CDR3 reads CASSRRGPGNTIYF. The CDR3, as DNA: TGTGCCAGCAGTCGCAGGGGGCCTGGAAACACCATATATTTT.

The J gene is TRBJ2-3, the V gene TRBV7-3; D gene unclear. Trimming took off 3 bases at V and 2 bases at J, with 6 bases between the two ends. The length of the CDR3 is 13 residues. The V gene's germline CDR1 is SGHTA and CDR2 FQGTGA. CDR3 nucleotides: TGTGCCAGCAGCTTTCAGGTCACAGATACGCAGTATTTT. Translated: CASSFQVTDTQYF.

This clonotype was observed a handful of times. The chain recombines TRBV6-1 with TRBJ1-1; 7 bases are a match to TRBD1. Germline assignment: CDR1 MNHNS and CDR2 SASEGT. This CDR3 spans 13 amino acids. V was clipped by 8 bases and J by 3 bases; unmatched bases: 6. In nucleotides, the CDR3 is TGTGCCAGCGGCGGCAGGGGGGACACTGAAGCTTTCTTT. Translation: CASGGRGDTEAFF.

This sequence joins TRBV20-1 and TRBJ1-5; 7 bases align to TRBD1. The CDR3 consists of 12 residues. The V segment lost 6 bases and the J segment 7 bases; nucleotides outside the gene matches: 6. Germline V gene lookup returns CDR1 DFQATT and CDR2 SNEGSKA (reference sequence). This CDR3 is CSAWTGGQPQHF. CDR3 DNA sequence: TGCAGTGCGTGGACAGGAGGACAGCCCCAGCATTTT.

This chain uses TRBV28 with TRBJ1-5; 8 nucleotides line up with TRBD1. CDR3 length: 17 amino acids. Germline CDR1 reads MDHEN; CDR2 reads SYDVKM. V dropped 3 bases and J dropped 0; count of bases not matched to a gene: 7. The CDR3 coding sequence is TGTGCCAGCAGTTTCTACAGACAGGGGCATAGCAATCAGCCCCAGCATTTT. It encodes CASSFYRQGHSNQPQHF. Together with reference TRBV28 and TRBJ1-5, the CDR3 gives the full variable domain: DVKVTQSSRYLVKRTGEKVFLECVQDMDHENMFWYRQDPGLGLRLIYFSYDVKMKEKGDIPEGYSVSREKKERFSLILESASTNQTSMYLCASSFYRQGHSNQPQHFGDGTRLSIL.

The chain has TRBV6-5 and TRBJ2-1; D gene unclear. Germline CDR1 and CDR2: MNHEY and SVGAGI. The CDR3 extends over 15 amino acids. V was trimmed by 2 bases and J by 4 bases, leaving 12 bases between them. The chain's CDR3 is CASSYRVSSYNEQFF. The CDR3 nucleotides are TGTGCCAGCAGTTACAGGGTTTCTAGTTACAATGAGCAGTTCTTC.

This clonotype has only one observation. The chain carries TRBV2 and TRBJ1-5; D ambiguous. Germline V gives CDR1 SNHLY, CDR2 FYNNEI. Between the trimmed V and J ends, which lost 4 bases and 5 bases, there was a span of 6 bases. The length of the CDR3 is 12 residues. CDR3 in amino acids: CASSGGDQPQHF. The DNA of the CDR3 is TGTGCCAGCAGTGGGGGAGATCAGCCCCAGCATTTT.

This clonotype occurred a few times. The genes are TRBV7-3 and TRBJ1-1, with D possibly TRBD1 on 5 matching bases. V shed 1 base and J shed 3 bases, with 12 bases lying between them. Germline lookup yields CDR1 SGHTA and CDR2 FQGTGA. The CDR3 sequence is 15 residues long. CDR3 bases: TGTGCCAGCAGCTTAAGATCCTGGGGGGACACTGAAGCTTTCTTT. It codes for CASSLRSWGDTEAFF. The whole variable domain, remainder taken from reference TRBV7-3 and TRBJ1-1, is GAGVSQTPSNKVTEKGKYVELRCDPISGHTALYWYRQSLGQGPEFLIYFQGTGAADDSGLPNDRFFAVRPEGSVSTLKIQRTERGDSAVYLCASSLRSWGDTEAFFGQGTRLTVV.

The chain combines TRBV19 with TRBJ1-1; D is ambiguous. CDR3 length: 13 residues. Per the germline V gene, CDR1 is LNHDA and CDR2 is SQIVND (reference sequence). Trimming left V 4 bases short and J 6 bases short, with 12 bases between. The CDR3, as DNA: TGTGCCAGTAGTAGATCCCGTGAAGCTGAAGCTTTCTTT. It encodes CASSRSREAEAFF.

This clonotype appeared a few times. This chain links TRBV4-2 with TRBJ1-2; D not resolved. V was clipped by 1 base and J by 2 bases, with 8 bases between them. The CDR3 sequence is 14 residues long. The V gene's germline CDR1 is LGHNA and CDR2 YNFKEQ. This CDR3 is CASSQGSGNYGYTF. DNA of the CDR3: TGTGCCAGCAGCCAAGGCTCGGGGAACTATGGCTACACCTTC.

In its sample, this clonotype was seen a few times. The gene calls are TRBV20-1 and TRBJ1-1; no clear D. The germline CDR1 and CDR2 sequences are DFQATT and SNEGSKA (reference sequence). The CDR3 extends over 12 amino acids. The CDR3 here is CSVGGRSTEAFF. The CDR3 nucleotides are TGCAGCGTCGGAGGAAGGAGCACTGAAGCTTTCTTT.

V gene TRBV27 combines with J gene TRBJ2-3, with D possibly TRBD2 on 6 matching bases. The germline V gene encodes CDR1 MNHEY and CDR2 SMNVEV (reference sequence). The CDR3 contains 15 residues. V dropped 3 bases and J dropped 2 bases, with 12 bases sitting between them. The CDR3 here is CASSLFGEVTDTQYF. The CDR3 nucleotides are TGTGCCAGCAGTTTGTTTGGGGAGGTCACAGATACGCAGTATTTT.

The rearrangement links TRBV24-1 to TRBJ2-7; a possible D gene is TRBD2 (5 bases). Trimming stripped 3 bases from V and 6 bases from J, with 11 bases between. CDR1 KGHDR and CDR2 SFDVKD come from the germline V gene. The CDR3 runs to 13 residues. The CDR3 bases are TGTGCCACCAGTGATCCCCGGGAAGTCGAGCAGTACTTC. This encodes CATSDPREVEQYF.